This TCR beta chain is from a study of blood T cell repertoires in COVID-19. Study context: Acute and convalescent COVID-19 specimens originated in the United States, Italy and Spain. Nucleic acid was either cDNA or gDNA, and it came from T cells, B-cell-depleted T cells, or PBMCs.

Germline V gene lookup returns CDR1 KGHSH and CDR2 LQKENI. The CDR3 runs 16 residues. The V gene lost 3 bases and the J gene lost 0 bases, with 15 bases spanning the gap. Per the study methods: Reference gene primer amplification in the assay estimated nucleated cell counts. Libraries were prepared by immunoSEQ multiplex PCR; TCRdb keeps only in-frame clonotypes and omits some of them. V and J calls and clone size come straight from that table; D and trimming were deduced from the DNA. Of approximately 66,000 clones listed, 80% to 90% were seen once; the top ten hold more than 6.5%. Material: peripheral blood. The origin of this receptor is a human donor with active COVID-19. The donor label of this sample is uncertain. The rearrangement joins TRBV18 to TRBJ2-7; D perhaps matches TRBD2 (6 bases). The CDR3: CASSPAGSGSSYEQYF. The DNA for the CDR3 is TGTGCCAGCTCACCGGCGGGGTCTGGAAGCTCCTACGAGCAGTACTTC.